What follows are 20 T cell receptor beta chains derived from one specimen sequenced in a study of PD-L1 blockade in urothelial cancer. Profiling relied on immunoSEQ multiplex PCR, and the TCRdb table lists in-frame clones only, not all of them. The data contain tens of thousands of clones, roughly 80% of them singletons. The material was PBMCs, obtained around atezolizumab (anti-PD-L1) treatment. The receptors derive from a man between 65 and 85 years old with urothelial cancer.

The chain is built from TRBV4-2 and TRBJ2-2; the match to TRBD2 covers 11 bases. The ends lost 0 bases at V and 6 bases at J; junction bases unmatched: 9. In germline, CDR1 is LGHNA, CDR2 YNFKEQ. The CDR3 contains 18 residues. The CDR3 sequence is CASSQELVASGGSGELFF. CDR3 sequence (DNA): TGTGCCAGCAGCCAAGAATTGGTCGCTAGCGGGGGGTCCGGGGAGCTGTTTTTT.

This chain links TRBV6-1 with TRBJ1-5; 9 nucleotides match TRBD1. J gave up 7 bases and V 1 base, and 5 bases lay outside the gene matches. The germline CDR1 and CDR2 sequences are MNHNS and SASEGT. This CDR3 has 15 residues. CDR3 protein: CASSEGTGGRQPQHF. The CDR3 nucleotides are TGTGCCAGCAGTGAAGGTACAGGGGGCAGGCAGCCCCAGCATTTT.

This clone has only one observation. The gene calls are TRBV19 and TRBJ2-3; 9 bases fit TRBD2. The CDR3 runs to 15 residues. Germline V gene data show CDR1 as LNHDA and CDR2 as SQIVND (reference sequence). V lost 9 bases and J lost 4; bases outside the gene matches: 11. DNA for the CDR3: TGTGCCAGCAAACTAGCGGGCTCCTCCCCAGATACGCAGTATTTT. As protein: CASKLAGSSPDTQYF.

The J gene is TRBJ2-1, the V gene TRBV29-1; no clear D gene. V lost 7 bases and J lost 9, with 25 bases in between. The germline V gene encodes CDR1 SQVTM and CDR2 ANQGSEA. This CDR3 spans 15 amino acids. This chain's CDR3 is CSANPAGQTFSEQFF. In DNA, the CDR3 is TGCAGCGCCAACCCAGCTGGGCAGACCTTTAGTGAGCAGTTCTTC.

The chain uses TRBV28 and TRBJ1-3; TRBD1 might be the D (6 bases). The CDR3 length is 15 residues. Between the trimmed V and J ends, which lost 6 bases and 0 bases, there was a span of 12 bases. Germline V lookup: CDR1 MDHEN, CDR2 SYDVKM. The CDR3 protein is CASRETGSSGNTIYF. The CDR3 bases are TGTGCCAGCAGAGAAACAGGGAGCTCTGGAAACACCATATATTTT.

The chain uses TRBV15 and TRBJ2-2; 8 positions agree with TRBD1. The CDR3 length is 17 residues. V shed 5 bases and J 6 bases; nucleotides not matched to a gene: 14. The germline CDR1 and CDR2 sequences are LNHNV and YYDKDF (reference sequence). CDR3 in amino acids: CATSSSQGAGLAGELFF. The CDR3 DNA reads TGTGCCACCAGCTCATCGCAGGGGGCCGGGCTTGCCGGGGAGCTGTTTTTT.

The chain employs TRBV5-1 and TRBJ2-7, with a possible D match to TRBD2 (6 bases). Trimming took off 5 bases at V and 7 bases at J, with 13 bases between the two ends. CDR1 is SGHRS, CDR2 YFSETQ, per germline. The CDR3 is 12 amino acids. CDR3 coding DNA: TGCGCCAGCAGTGGGGGGTTGAGGGAGCAGTACTTC. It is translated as CASSGGLREQYF.

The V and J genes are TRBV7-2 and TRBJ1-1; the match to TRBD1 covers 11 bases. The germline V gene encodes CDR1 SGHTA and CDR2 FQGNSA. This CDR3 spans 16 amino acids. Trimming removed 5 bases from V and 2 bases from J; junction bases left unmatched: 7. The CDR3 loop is CASSRGQGVLNTEAFF. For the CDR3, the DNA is TGTGCCAGCAGCCGGGGACAGGGGGTGTTAAACACTGAAGCTTTCTTT.

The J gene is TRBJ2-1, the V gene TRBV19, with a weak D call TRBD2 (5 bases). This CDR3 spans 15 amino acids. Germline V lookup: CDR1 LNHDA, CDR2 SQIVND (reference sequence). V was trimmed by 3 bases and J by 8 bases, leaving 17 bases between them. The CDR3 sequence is CASSMAEALGDEQFF. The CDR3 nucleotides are TGTGCCAGTAGTATGGCGGAGGCCCTTGGTGATGAGCAGTTCTTC.

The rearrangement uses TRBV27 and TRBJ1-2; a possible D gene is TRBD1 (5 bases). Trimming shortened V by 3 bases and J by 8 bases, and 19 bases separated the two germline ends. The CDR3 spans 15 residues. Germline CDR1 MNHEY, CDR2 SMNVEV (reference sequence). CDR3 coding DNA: TGTGCCAGCAGTTTTGGGGCGGGGGGTGTATACGGCTACACCTTC. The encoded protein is CASSFGAGGVYGYTF.

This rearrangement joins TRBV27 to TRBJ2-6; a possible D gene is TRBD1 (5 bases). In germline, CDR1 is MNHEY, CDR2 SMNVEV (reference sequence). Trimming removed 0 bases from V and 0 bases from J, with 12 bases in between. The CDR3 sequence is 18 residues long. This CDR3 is CASSLSSVRASGANVLTF. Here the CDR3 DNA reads TGTGCCAGCAGTTTATCGTCGGTCAGGGCCTCTGGGGCCAACGTCCTGACTTTC. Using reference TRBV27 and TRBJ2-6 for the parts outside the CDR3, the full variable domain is EAQVTQNPRYLITVTGKKLTVTCSQNMNHEYMSWYRQDPGLGLRQIYYSMNVEVTDKGDVPEGYKVSRKEKRNFPLILESPSPNQTSLYFCASSLSSVRASGANVLTFGAGSRLTVL.

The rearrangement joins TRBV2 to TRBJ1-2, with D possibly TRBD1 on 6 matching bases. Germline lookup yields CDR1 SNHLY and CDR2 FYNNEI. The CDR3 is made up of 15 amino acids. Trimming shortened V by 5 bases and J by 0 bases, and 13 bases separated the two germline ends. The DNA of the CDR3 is TGTGCCAGCAGTTTCAGGGGCGAGGCTAACTATGGCTACACCTTC. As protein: CASSFRGEANYGYTF.

The CDR3 DNA is TGCGCCAGCAGCCAAGCACTAGCGGACAAGCAGTTCTTC. It is translated as CASSQALADKQFF. The chain is built from TRBV4-3 and TRBJ2-1; 8 bases align to TRBD2. V trimming: 1 base; J trimming: 11 bases; junction bases outside the gene matches: 4. The CDR3 runs to 13 residues. From germline, CDR1 is LGHNA and CDR2 YSLEER.

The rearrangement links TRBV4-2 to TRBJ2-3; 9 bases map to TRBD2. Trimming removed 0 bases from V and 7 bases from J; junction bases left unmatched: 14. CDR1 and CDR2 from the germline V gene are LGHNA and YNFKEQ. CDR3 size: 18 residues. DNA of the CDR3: TGTGCCAGCAGCCAAGACGCCCTTGGGCGGGGGGGCGCGAATACGCAGTATTTT. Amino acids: CASSQDALGRGGANTQYF.

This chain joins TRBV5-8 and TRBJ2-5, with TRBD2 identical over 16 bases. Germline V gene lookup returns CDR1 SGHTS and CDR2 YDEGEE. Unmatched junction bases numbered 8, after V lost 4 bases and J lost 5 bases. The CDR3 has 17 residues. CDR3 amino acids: CASSLGLAGGPGETQYF. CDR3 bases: TGTGCCAGCAGCCTGGGACTAGCGGGAGGGCCGGGGGAGACCCAGTACTTC.

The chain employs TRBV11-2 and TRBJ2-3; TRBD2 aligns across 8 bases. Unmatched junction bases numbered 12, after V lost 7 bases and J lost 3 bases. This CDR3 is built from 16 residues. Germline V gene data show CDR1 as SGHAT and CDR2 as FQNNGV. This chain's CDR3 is CASKITSGLLTDTQYF. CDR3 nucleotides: TGTGCCAGCAAAATAACTAGCGGCCTTTTGACAGATACGCAGTATTTT.

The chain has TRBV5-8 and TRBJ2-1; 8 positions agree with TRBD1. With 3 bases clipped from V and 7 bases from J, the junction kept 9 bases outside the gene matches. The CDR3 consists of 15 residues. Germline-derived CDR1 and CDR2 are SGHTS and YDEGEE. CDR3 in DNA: TGTGCCAGCAGCTACGCGGACAGGGTAAGGAATGAGCAGTTCTTC. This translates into CASSYADRVRNEQFF.

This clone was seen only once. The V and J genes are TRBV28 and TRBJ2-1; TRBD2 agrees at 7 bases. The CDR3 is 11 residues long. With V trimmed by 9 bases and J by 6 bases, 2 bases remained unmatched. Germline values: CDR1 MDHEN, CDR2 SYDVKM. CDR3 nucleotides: TGTGCCAGTACGGGGGGCAATGAGCAGTTCTTC. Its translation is CASTGGNEQFF.

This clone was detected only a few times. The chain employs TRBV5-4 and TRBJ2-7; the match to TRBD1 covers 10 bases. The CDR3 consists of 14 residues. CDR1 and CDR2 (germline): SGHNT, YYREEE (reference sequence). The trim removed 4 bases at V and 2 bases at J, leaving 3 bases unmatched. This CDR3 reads CASSTGTGAYEQYF. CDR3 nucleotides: TGTGCCAGCAGCACCGGGACAGGGGCCTACGAGCAGTACTTC.

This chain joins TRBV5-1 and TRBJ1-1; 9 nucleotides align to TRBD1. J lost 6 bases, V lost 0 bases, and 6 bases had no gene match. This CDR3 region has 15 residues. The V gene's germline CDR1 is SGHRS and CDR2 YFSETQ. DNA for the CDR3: TGCGCCAGCAGCTTGGAGACAGGGGGAATTTCTGAAGCTTTCTTT. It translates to CASSLETGGISEAFF.